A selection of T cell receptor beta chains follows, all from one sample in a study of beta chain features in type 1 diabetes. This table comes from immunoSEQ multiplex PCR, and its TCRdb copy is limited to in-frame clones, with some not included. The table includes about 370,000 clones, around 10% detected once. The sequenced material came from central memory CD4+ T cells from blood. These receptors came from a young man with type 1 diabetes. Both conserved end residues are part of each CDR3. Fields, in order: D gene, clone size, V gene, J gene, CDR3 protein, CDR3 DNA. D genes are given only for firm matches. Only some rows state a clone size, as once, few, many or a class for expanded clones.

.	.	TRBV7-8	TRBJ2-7	CASSLGYLGRAYSYEQYF	TGTGCCAGCAGCTTAGGCTACTTAGGCAGGGCATATTCCTACGAGCAGTACTTC
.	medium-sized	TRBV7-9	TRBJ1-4	CASSSRRGSSTNEKLFF	TGTGCCAGCAGCTCCCGTAGGGGATCTTCAACTAATGAAAAACTGTTTTTT
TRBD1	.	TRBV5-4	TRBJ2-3	CASSLGTGGADTQYF	TGTGCCAGCAGCCTCGGGACAGGGGGCGCGGATACGCAGTATTTT
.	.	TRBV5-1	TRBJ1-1	CASSFRSNPTGTEAFF	TGCGCCAGCAGCTTTCGCTCAAACCCTACGGGCACTGAAGCTTTCTTT
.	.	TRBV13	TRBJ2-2	CASSLEVGNTGELFF	TGTGCCAGCAGCTTAGAGGTTGGGAACACCGGGGAGCTGTTTTTT
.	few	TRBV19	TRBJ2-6	CASSPDRGMLAGVGGSGANVLTF	TGTGCCAGTAGTCCCGACAGGGGGATGCTAGCGGGAGTTGGGGGCTCTGGGGCCAACGTCCTGACTTTC
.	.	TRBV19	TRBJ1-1	CASIQTLDGDTEAFF	TGTGCCAGTATCCAAACATTAGACGGGGACACTGAAGCTTTCTTT
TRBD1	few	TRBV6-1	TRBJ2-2	CASRWTGGSGELFF	TGTGCCAGCAGATGGACAGGGGGGTCCGGGGAGCTGTTTTTT
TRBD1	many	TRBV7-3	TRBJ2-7	CASSPGTGVTYEQYF	TGTGCCAGCAGCCCGGGGACAGGGGTTACCTACGAGCAGTACTTC
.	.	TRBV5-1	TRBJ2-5	CASSLATDQETQYF	TGCGCCAGCAGCTTGGCGACAGACCAAGAGACCCAGTACTTC
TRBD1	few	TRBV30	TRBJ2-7	CAWSEQGGQYF	TGTGCCTGGAGTGAACAGGGGGGGCAGTACTTC
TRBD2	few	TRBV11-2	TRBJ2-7	CASSPGLAGVSPYF	TGTGCCAGCAGCCCGGGACTAGCGGGAGTGTCTCCGTACTTC
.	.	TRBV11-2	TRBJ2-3	CASSFRTVADTQYF	TGTGCCAGCAGCTTTAGGACTGTCGCAGATACGCAGTATTTT
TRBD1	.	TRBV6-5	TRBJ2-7	CASSYSGQAIEAYF	TGTGCCAGCAGTTACTCGGGACAGGCCATCGAGGCGTACTTC
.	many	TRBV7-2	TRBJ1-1	CASSLQQGVSTEAFF	TGTGCCAGCAGCCTCCAACAGGGAGTGAGCACTGAAGCTTTCTTT
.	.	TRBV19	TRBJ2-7	CASSMSRSWEQYF	TGTGCCAGTAGTATGAGCCGGAGTTGGGAGCAGTACTTC
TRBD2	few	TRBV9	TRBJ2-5	CASSAPGLAGGVQETQYF	TGTGCCAGCAGCGCCCCGGGACTAGCGGGAGGCGTCCAAGAGACCCAGTACTTC
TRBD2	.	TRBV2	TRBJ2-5	CASRVAGVGETQYF	TGTGCCAGCAGGGTAGCGGGAGTCGGAGAGACCCAGTACTTC
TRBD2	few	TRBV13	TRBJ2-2	CASSLDGGRGTGELFF	TGTGCCAGCAGCTTAGACGGCGGGAGGGGGACCGGGGAGCTGTTTTTT
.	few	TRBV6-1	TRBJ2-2	CASSVNQVGELFF	TGTGCCAGCAGTGTGAATCAGGTCGGGGAGCTGTTTTTT
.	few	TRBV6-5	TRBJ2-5	CASSSRRGQRETQYF	TGTGCCAGCAGTTCCCGCAGGGGCCAGCGGGAGACCCAGTACTTC
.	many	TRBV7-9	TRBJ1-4	CASSLGATNEKLFF	TGTGCCAGCAGCTTAGGAGCAACTAATGAAAAACTGTTTTTT
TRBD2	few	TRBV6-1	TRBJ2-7	CASSARTSGNYEQYF	TGTGCCAGCAGTGCCCGGACTAGCGGAAACTACGAGCAGTACTTC
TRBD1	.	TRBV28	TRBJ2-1	CASSLSRTGWVLNEQFF	TGTGCCAGCAGTTTATCGAGGACAGGTTGGGTTTTGAATGAGCAGTTCTTC
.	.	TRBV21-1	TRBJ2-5	CASSKGWWMGDSRQETQYF	TGTGCCAGCAGCAAAGGATGGTGGATGGGGGATAGCAGACAAGAGACCCAGTACTTC
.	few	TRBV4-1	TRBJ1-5	CASSQIQASNQPQHF	TGCGCCAGCAGCCAAATACAGGCTAGCAATCAGCCCCAGCATTTT
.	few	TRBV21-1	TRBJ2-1	CASTGTPGGRSYNEQFF	TGTGCCAGCACAGGGACGCCGGGGGGCAGGTCCTACAATGAGCAGTTCTTC
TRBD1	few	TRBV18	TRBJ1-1	CASSPQGRSGTVNTEAFF	TGTGCCAGCTCACCACAGGGCCGATCGGGGACAGTGAACACTGAAGCTTTCTTT
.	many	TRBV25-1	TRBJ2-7	CASSDLGGQTEF	TGTGCCAGCAGTGATCTGGGCGGCCAAACCGAATTC
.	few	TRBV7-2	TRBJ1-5	CASSLASGHTKGPQHF	TGTGCCAGCAGCTTAGCGTCGGGACACACCAAAGGGCCCCAGCATTTT
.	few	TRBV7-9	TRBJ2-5	CASSPAGGGETQYF	TGTGCCAGCAGCCCCGCGGGCGGGGGCGAGACCCAGTACTTC
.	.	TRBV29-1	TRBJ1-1	CSVDSVNTEAFF	TGCAGCGTTGATTCGGTGAACACTGAAGCTTTCTTT